These 14 T cell receptor beta chains share one sample of origin, sequenced in a study of cytomegalovirus exposure and HLA in healthy donors. Data came from immunoSEQ multiplex PCR; TCRdb stores just in-frame clones and leaves some out. The sample has about 73,000 clones, about 93% seen once; the top ten hold approximately 3%. The sample was PBMCs. These receptors originate from a woman between 18 and 29 years old in good health and CMV-seropositive.

The V call is TRBV28, the J call TRBJ2-1; unclear D gene. The CDR3 length is 15 residues. The V gene lost 6 bases and the J gene lost 5 bases, with 17 bases spanning the gap. Germline V CDR1 and CDR2: MDHEN, SYDVKM. For the CDR3, the DNA is TGTGCCAGCAGCCCGGCGGCGTATTCGGACAATGAGCAGTTCTTC. Protein: CASSPAAYSDNEQFF. Full variable domain (rest looked up from reference TRBV28 and TRBJ2-1): DVKVTQSSRYLVKRTGEKVFLECVQDMDHENMFWYRQDPGLGLRLIYFSYDVKMKEKGDIPEGYSVSREKKERFSLILESASTNQTSMYLCASSPAAYSDNEQFFGPGTRLTVL.

The gene calls are TRBV18 and TRBJ1-3; D remains ambiguous. V was trimmed by 3 bases and J by 0 bases, leaving 9 bases between them. Looked up from germline, CDR1 is KGHSH and CDR2 is LQKENI. CDR3 length: 15 amino acids. The CDR3 protein is CASSPQRDSGNTIYF. The CDR3 DNA sequence: TGTGCCAGCTCACCCCAGAGGGACTCTGGAAACACCATATATTTT.

The V and J genes are TRBV7-9 and TRBJ2-3; 8 nucleotides line up with TRBD2. J was trimmed by 4 bases and V by 4 bases; bases with no gene match: 7. In germline, CDR1 is SEHNR, CDR2 FQNEAQ (reference sequence). CDR3 length equals 15 residues. The CDR3 sequence is CASSSSRGGSDTQYF. DNA of the CDR3: TGTGCCAGCAGCTCCTCACGGGGGGGCTCAGATACGCAGTATTTT.

V is TRBV5-4 and J is TRBJ1-1; D is possibly TRBD1 (5 bases). V gave up 4 bases and J gave up 3 bases, with 19 bases separating them. This CDR3 contains 16 residues. Germline CDR1 and CDR2: SGHNT and YYREEE (reference sequence). The CDR3, as DNA: TGTGCCAGCAGCAGGAACCCCTTGGGAGGGGACACTGAAGCTTTCTTT. Amino acid sequence: CASSRNPLGGDTEAFF.

This chain uses TRBV7-9 with TRBJ2-2; 7 bases match TRBD1. V gave up 5 bases and J gave up 9 bases; unmatched junction bases: 12. The CDR3 totals 15 residues. Germline V gives CDR1 SEHNR, CDR2 FQNEAQ (reference sequence). CDR3 protein: CASSTPTGEKRELFF. CDR3 in DNA: TGTGCCAGCAGCACCCCAACAGGGGAGAAAAGGGAGCTGTTTTTT.

Turning to this clone: A read error may produce the germline difference seen at one junction end. The chain joins TRBV7-2 to TRBJ2-7; TRBD2 matches 7 bases. The germline V gene encodes CDR1 SGHTA and CDR2 FQGNSA. The CDR3 loop spans 12 amino acids. CDR3 protein: CASSPPGGDADF. The CDR3 DNA reads TGTGCCAGCAGCCCTCCGGGGGGAGATGCTGACTTC.

CDR3 DNA: TGTGCCAGTAGGACTAGCGGGACGCATGAGCAGTTCTTC. Its protein product is CASRTSGTHEQFF. The J gene is TRBJ2-1, the V gene TRBV28; 12 bases agree with TRBD2. With 9 bases clipped from V and 8 bases from J, the junction kept 5 bases outside the gene matches. Germline values: CDR1 MDHEN, CDR2 SYDVKM. CDR3 size: 13 residues. Based on the CDR3 plus reference TRBV28 and TRBJ2-1, the full variable domain is DVKVTQSSRYLVKRTGEKVFLECVQDMDHENMFWYRQDPGLGLRLIYFSYDVKMKEKGDIPEGYSVSREKKERFSLILESASTNQTSMYLCASRTSGTHEQFFGPGTRLTVL.

This sequence joins TRBV15 and TRBJ1-2; TRBD1 is a possible D gene (5 bases). The CDR3 has 15 residues. Germline V gene lookup returns CDR1 LNHNV and CDR2 YYDKDF (reference sequence). With 2 bases removed from V and 8 bases from J, the gap between germline ends came to 18 bases. In DNA form, the CDR3 reads TGTGCCACCAGCAGACAAGCAGGGTCGGCGGGAGGCTACACCTTC. Translating gives CATSRQAGSAGGYTF.

The V and J genes are TRBV19 and TRBJ2-4; 13 positions match TRBD2. The CDR3 length is 15 residues. V dropped 10 bases and J dropped 6; count of bases not matched to a gene: 9. CDR1 LNHDA and CDR2 SQIVND come from the germline V gene (reference sequence). The CDR3 spells CATRLAGGPLNIQYF. The CDR3 DNA follows: TGTGCCACTAGACTAGCGGGAGGCCCATTAAACATTCAGTACTTC.

The V and J genes are TRBV14 and TRBJ2-5, with TRBD1 matching 7 bases. The germline gives CDR1 SGHDN, CDR2 FVKESK. CDR3 length equals 15 residues. V trimming: 0 bases; J trimming: 5 bases; junction bases outside the gene matches: 6. The DNA of the CDR3 is TGTGCCAGCAGCCAAGATCGGGGACAGAGCGAGACCCAGTACTTC. It specifies CASSQDRGQSETQYF.

This rearrangement joins TRBV6-5 to TRBJ2-4; maybe TRBD1 (6 bases). CDR1 and CDR2 (germline): MNHEY, SVGAGI. The length of the CDR3 is 14 residues. The V end was cut by 11 bases, the J end by 1 base, with 15 bases between. The CDR3 loop is CASRGGSAKNIQYF. The CDR3, as DNA: TGTGCCTCCAGGGGCGGGTCGGCCAAAAACATTCAGTACTTC.

V usage is TRBV28 and J usage is TRBJ2-7; 8 bases map to TRBD2. The CDR3 sequence is 16 residues long. V gave up 3 bases and J gave up 3 bases; unmatched junction bases: 10. From germline, CDR1 is MDHEN and CDR2 SYDVKM. CDR3 nucleotide sequence: TGTGCCAGCAGTTTCATCGGGGGGGGGACCAACTACGAGCAGTACTTC. Translated: CASSFIGGGTNYEQYF.

The genes are TRBV23-1 and TRBJ1-5; a weak D match, TRBD1 (5 bases). TRBV23-1 is an ORF for which the function is uncertain. CDR3 length: 17 residues. The V end lost 7 bases, the J end lost 0 bases, and 19 bases lay between the germline ends. Here the CDR3 reads CASTLGGGDYSNQPQHF. In nucleotides, the CDR3 is TGCGCCAGCACCCTGGGGGGGGGAGATTATAGCAATCAGCCCCAGCATTTT.

This clone was recorded only once. This chain connects TRBV7-9 to TRBJ1-1, with D maybe TRBD1 (6 bases). The CDR3 runs to 14 residues. The V end was cut by 5 bases, the J end by 8 bases, with 18 bases between. Germline V lookup: CDR1 SEHNR, CDR2 FQNEAQ (reference sequence). The CDR3 protein is CASSPPGGGAEAFF. CDR3 coding DNA: TGTGCCAGCAGCCCCCCCGGTGGGGGCGCCGAAGCTTTCTTT.